This is a list of T cell receptor beta chains from one sample in a study of blood T cell repertoires in COVID-19. Data came from immunoSEQ multiplex PCR; TCRdb stores just in-frame clones and leaves some out. The profile shows roughly 68,000 clones, roughly 82% of them singletons. Sequencing input: peripheral blood. The receptors originated from a man older than 75 with active COVID-19. Both conserved end residues are part of each CDR3. Each record gives: CDR3 protein, CDR3 DNA, clone size, D gene, J gene, V gene. The D gene is left open where the match is weak. A row's size may be missing; if present it is once, few, many or a size class.

CASSEEIGRGAFF	TGTGCCAGCAGTGAAGAGATAGGGAGGGGAGCTTTCTTT	NA	NA	TRBJ1-1	TRBV2
CASSQDQVGRAYPHNEQFF	TGTGCCAGCAGCCAAGATCAAGTCGGGAGGGCCTATCCCCACAATGAGCAGTTCTTC	NA	TRBD2	TRBJ2-1	TRBV4-2
CASSLDSGNTEAFF	TGCGCCAGCAGCTTGGATTCAGGGAACACTGAAGCTTTCTTT	few	NA	TRBJ1-1	TRBV5-1
CASSPRRQGVDEQFF	TGTGCCAGCAGCCCCCGGAGGCAGGGGGTAGATGAGCAGTTCTTC	NA	TRBD1	TRBJ2-1	TRBV7-9
CASTPATGGNNSPLHF	TGTGCCAGCACCCCAGCGACGGGAGGGAATAATTCACCCCTCCACTTT	NA	NA	TRBJ1-6	TRBV28
CATSDFSGDGYTF	TGTGCCACCAGTGATTTTTCGGGGGACGGCTACACCTTC	NA	NA	TRBJ1-2	TRBV24-1
CASSEALTGVATQYF	TGTGCCAGCAGTGAAGCGCTCACAGGGGTAGCGACCCAGTACTTC	NA	TRBD1	TRBJ2-5	TRBV2
CASSTNRNQPQHF	TGTGCCAGTAGTACCAACAGAAATCAGCCCCAGCATTTT	few	NA	TRBJ1-5	TRBV19
CASSLDRLAGVNEQFF	TGTGCCAGCAGCTTAGATCGTCTAGCGGGAGTCAATGAGCAGTTCTTC	NA	TRBD2	TRBJ2-1	TRBV7-2
CASSTRELTGPEQYF	TGTGCCAGCAGTACTCGAGAACTGACAGGGCCCGAGCAGTACTTC	NA	TRBD1	TRBJ2-7	TRBV6-5
CASSAGQGAQPQHF	TGTGCCAGCAGCGCCGGACAGGGGGCGCAACCCCAGCATTTT	NA	TRBD1	TRBJ1-5	TRBV2
CAWSSKTVGSYEQYF	TGTGCCTGGAGTAGTAAGACAGTTGGCTCCTACGAGCAGTACTTC	few	NA	TRBJ2-7	TRBV30
CASSQEGGRALYNEQFF	TGTGCCAGCAGCCAAGAAGGCGGGAGGGCCCTCTACAATGAGCAGTTCTTC	NA	TRBD2	TRBJ2-1	TRBV14
CASSQVSGPSSYEQYF	TGTGCCAGCAGCCAAGTTAGCGGGCCAAGCTCCTACGAGCAGTACTTC	NA	TRBD2	TRBJ2-7	TRBV4-2
CASSDRATDTQYF	TGTGCCAGCAGTGACAGGGCAACAGATACGCAGTATTTT	once	NA	TRBJ2-3	TRBV25-1
CASSQRSDTQYF	TGTGCCAGCAGTCAGAGGAGTGATACGCAGTATTTT	NA	NA	TRBJ2-3	TRBV6-1